One sample yielded the 25 T cell receptor beta chains listed below, sequenced in a study of cytomegalovirus exposure and HLA in healthy donors. 60 Vbeta and 13 Jbeta primers were used in PCR. This table comes from immunoSEQ multiplex PCR, and its TCRdb copy is limited to in-frame clones, with some not included. This sample has around 150,000 clones; 55% to 70% occur once, and the top ten carry approximately 2.9%. Sequences were obtained from PBMCs. The source of these receptors is a woman aged 25-40 years in good health and CMV-seropositive.

This clone has more than one count but fewer than ten. This chain links TRBV9 with TRBJ2-5, with TRBD2 matching over 9 bases. V dropped 8 bases and J dropped 5; count of bases not matched to a gene: 13. The CDR3 spans 15 residues. Germline V gene data show CDR1 as SGDLS and CDR2 as YYNGEE. This CDR3 is CASSVRGGAGETQYF. CDR3 DNA: TGTGCCAGTTCGGTACGCGGGGGGGCCGGGGAGACCCAGTACTTC.

The genes are TRBV4-1 and TRBJ2-3; 7 nucleotides match TRBD1. This CDR3 spans 17 amino acids. J was trimmed by 4 bases and V by 1 base; bases with no gene match: 11. Germline V CDR1 and CDR2: MGHRA, YSYEKL. CDR3 protein: CASSQGLDRERADTQYF. CDR3 bases: TGCGCCAGCAGCCAAGGCCTCGACAGGGAGAGGGCAGATACGCAGTATTTT.

The count of this clone is one. CDR3 sequence: CASRAGWTYEQYF. The CDR3 DNA sequence: TGTGCCAGCAGGGCAGGGTGGACCTACGAGCAGTACTTC. The rearrangement links TRBV6-1 to TRBJ2-7; possibly TRBD1 for D (5 bases). V lost 6 bases and J lost 2, with 11 bases in between. This CDR3 comprises 13 residues. CDR1 is MNHNS, CDR2 SASEGT, per germline.

The CDR3 nucleotides are TGTGCCAGCAGTTCCCCGGACAGGGGACTGGAAGAGCAGTACTTC. Its translation: CASSSPDRGLEEQYF. The chain carries TRBV6-6 and TRBJ2-7, with TRBD1 identical over 9 bases. Trimming took 4 bases from V and 7 from J; bases not matched to a gene: 11. CDR1 and CDR2 from the germline V gene are MNHNY and SVGAGI (reference sequence). The CDR3 is 15 residues long.

The chain is built from TRBV13 and TRBJ2-2; D ambiguous. Looked up from germline, CDR1 is PRHDT and CDR2 is FYEKMQ (reference sequence). V dropped 1 base and J dropped 4 bases, with 13 bases sitting between them. The CDR3 spans 16 residues. Written as DNA, the CDR3 is TGTGCCAGCAGCTTAGTACAGTCAACCGGCACCGGGGAGCTGTTTTTT. Residues: CASSLVQSTGTGELFF.

The rearrangement uses TRBV7-9 and TRBJ1-3, with D hard to call. In germline, CDR1 is SEHNR, CDR2 FQNEAQ (reference sequence). Trimming left V 6 bases short and J 0 bases short, with 9 bases between. The CDR3 runs to 14 residues. The CDR3 sequence: CASSRFTSGNTIYF. CDR3 nucleotide sequence: TGTGCCAGCAGTCGGTTTACCTCTGGAAACACCATATATTTT. The whole variable domain, remainder taken from reference TRBV7-9 and TRBJ1-3, is DTGVSQNPRHKITKRGQNVTFRCDPISEHNRLYWYRQTLGQGPEFLTYFQNEAQLEKSRLLSDRFSAERPKGSFSTLEIQRTEQGDSAMYLCASSRFTSGNTIYFGEGSWLTVV.

V gene TRBV5-1 combines with J gene TRBJ1-1; no clear D. The germline V gene encodes CDR1 SGHRS and CDR2 YFSETQ. The CDR3 is 13 residues long. V lost 5 bases and J 1 base, leaving 9 bases between the germline ends. CDR3 sequence (DNA): TGCGCCAGCAGGATGACTGCGAACACTGAAGCTTTCTTT. Amino acid sequence: CASRMTANTEAFF.

The chain employs TRBV9 and TRBJ1-4; TRBD1 agrees at 9 bases. CDR3 length: 15 amino acids. The J segment lost 6 bases and the V segment lost 3 bases, leaving 6 bases of the junction unmatched. CDR1 and CDR2 from the germline V gene are SGDLS and YYNGEE. The CDR3 sequence is CASSATGGKDEKLFF. DNA of the CDR3: TGTGCCAGCAGCGCGACAGGGGGTAAGGATGAAAAACTGTTTTTT.

Many counts were recorded for this clone. V is TRBV27 and J is TRBJ1-4; 7 bases agree with TRBD1. CDR1 and CDR2 from the germline V gene are MNHEY and SMNVEV (reference sequence). The CDR3 is 16 residues long. V dropped 5 bases and J dropped 8; count of bases not matched to a gene: 14. CDR3 in amino acids: CASSLARATGVEKLFF. The CDR3 DNA is TGTGCCAGCAGTCTCGCTCGGGCTACAGGGGTCGAAAAACTGTTTTTT. Combining the CDR3 with reference TRBV27 and TRBJ1-4 gives the whole variable domain EAQVTQNPRYLITVTGKKLTVTCSQNMNHEYMSWYRQDPGLGLRQIYYSMNVEVTDKGDVPEGYKVSRKEKRNFPLILESPSPNQTSLYFCASSLARATGVEKLFFGSGTQLSVL.

This sequence joins TRBV28 and TRBJ1-5; possible D gene TRBD1, 5 bases. Trimming took off 3 bases at V and 6 bases at J, with 15 bases between the two ends. The CDR3 consists of 15 residues. Germline CDR1 reads MDHEN; CDR2 reads SYDVKM. CDR3 sequence (DNA): TGTGCCAGCAGTTTTGACAGTCAAGCAGGTCAGCCCCAGCATTTT. This sequence encodes CASSFDSQAGQPQHF.

This clone has only a few counts. The gene calls are TRBV28 and TRBJ2-5; the D gene is possibly TRBD2 (5 bases). The V end lost 4 bases, the J end lost 5 bases, and 8 bases lay between the germline ends. CDR1 and CDR2 from the germline V gene are MDHEN and SYDVKM. This CDR3 has 12 amino acids. CDR3 region: CASSYGSETQYF. The CDR3 DNA follows: TGTGCCAGCAGTTATGGGAGTGAGACCCAGTACTTC.

The gene calls are TRBV4-1 and TRBJ1-1, with 9 bases aligning to TRBD1. Germline trimming cut 5 bases from V and 0 bases from J; bases unmatched to any gene: 7. CDR1 MGHRA and CDR2 YSYEKL come from the germline V gene. The CDR3 totals 16 residues. The CDR3 bases are TGCGCCAGCAGCTTTGGACAGGGGCTCCTGAACACTGAAGCTTTCTTT. Its protein product is CASSFGQGLLNTEAFF.

A few counts support this clone. The genes are TRBV7-9 and TRBJ1-1; D not certain. The germline gives CDR1 SEHNR, CDR2 FQNEAQ (reference sequence). Trimming took 1 base from V and 1 from J, leaving 7 bases between them. The CDR3 spans 14 residues. The DNA for the CDR3 is TGTGCCAGCAGCTTAGGGGCCAGGAACACTGAAGCTTTCTTT. It is translated as CASSLGARNTEAFF.

V and J are TRBV7-2 and TRBJ2-3; unclear D gene. Deletions cut 4 bases from V and 1 base from J, with 15 bases between. CDR1 is SGHTA and CDR2 is FQGNSA in the germline V gene. The CDR3 covers 16 residues. This chain's CDR3 is CASSSPFPSRTDTQYF. CDR3 sequence (DNA): TGTGCCAGCAGCTCCCCCTTTCCGTCTCGCACAGATACGCAGTATTTT.

Only one count was recorded for this clone. V is TRBV6-6 and J is TRBJ2-7, with 9 bases that match TRBD2. The CDR3 contains 15 residues. CDR1 and CDR2 (germline): MNHNY, SVGAGI (reference sequence). Trimming cost V 1 base and J 4 bases; bases outside gene matches: 5. The CDR3 DNA reads as TGTGCCAGCAGTTACTATAGCGGGAGTAAGTACGAGCAGTACTTC. This translates into CASSYYSGSKYEQYF.

The chain employs TRBV5-1 and TRBJ2-3, with TRBD2 matching 7 bases. J gave up 4 bases and V 2 bases, and 7 bases lay outside the gene matches. This CDR3 has 15 amino acids. CDR1 is SGHRS, CDR2 YFSETQ, per germline. The CDR3 loop reads CASSLRLAGADTQYF. Here the CDR3 DNA reads TGCGCCAGCAGCTTAAGATTGGCGGGGGCAGATACGCAGTATTTT. The full variable domain, with the rest looked up from reference TRBV5-1 and TRBJ2-3, is KAGVTQTPRYLIKTRGQQVTLSCSPISGHRSVSWYQQTPGQGLQFLFEYFSETQRNKGNFPGRFSGRQFSNSRSEMNVSTLELGDSALYLCASSLRLAGADTQYFGPGTRLTVL.

This chain connects TRBV19 to TRBJ2-7, with 8 bases identical to TRBD1. The CDR3 covers 14 residues. CDR1 is LNHDA, CDR2 SQIVND, per germline (reference sequence). V shed 1 base, J shed 3 bases, and the junction held 2 bases outside the gene matches. CDR3 sequence (DNA): TGTGCCAGTAGTATAGGACAGGGGTTCTACGAGCAGTACTTC. Protein product: CASSIGQGFYEQYF. Full variable domain (outside the CDR3, taken from reference TRBV19 and TRBJ2-7): DGGITQSPKYLFRKEGQNVTLSCEQNLNHDAMYWYRQDPGQGLRLIYYSQIVNDFQKGDIAEGYSVSREKKESFPLTVTSAQKNPTAFYLCASSIGQGFYEQYFGPGTRLTVT.

A word on this clone: One junction end does not reproduce the germline sequence, and a read error may be involved. The chain carries TRBV7-7 and TRBJ1-3, with a weak D call TRBD1 (6 bases). There are 15 residues in the CDR3. The germline V gene has CDR1 SSHAT and CDR2 FNYEAQ (reference sequence). CDR3 protein: CASSLGAGAGNTIYF. The CDR3 nucleotides are TGTGCTAGCAGCTTAGGGGCAGGGGCTGGAAACACCATATATTTT.

The genes are TRBV4-1 and TRBJ2-7; 8 nucleotides agree with TRBD2. Germline trimming cut 0 bases from V and 2 bases from J; bases unmatched to any gene: 6. Germline V gene sequence: CDR1 MGHRA, CDR2 YSYEKL. The CDR3 length is 16 residues. In DNA, the CDR3 is TGCGCCAGCAGCCAAGAAGATAGCGGGGTGGCCTACGAGCAGTACTTC. As protein: CASSQEDSGVAYEQYF.

This chain joins TRBV6-5 and TRBJ2-7; 8 bases line up with TRBD2. V was pared by 5 bases and J by 5 bases, with 11 bases of the junction left unmatched. The CDR3 consists of 15 residues. In germline, CDR1 is MNHEY, CDR2 SVGAGI. The DNA for the CDR3 is TGTGCCAGCAGTCCCCTGGGGACGGGGGGGGACGAGCAGTACTTC. Protein sequence: CASSPLGTGGDEQYF.

This clone was counted only a few times. The chain links TRBV7-9 to TRBJ1-2; D might be TRBD1 (5 bases). From germline, CDR1 is SEHNR and CDR2 FQNEAQ (reference sequence). Trimming pared 1 base from V and 4 bases from J, leaving 10 bases between. The CDR3 length is 14 residues. The CDR3 is CASSLEGRSYGYTF. CDR3 coding DNA: TGTGCCAGCAGCTTAGAGGGGAGGAGCTATGGCTACACCTTC.

This clone was observed a single time. The chain uses TRBV5-4 and TRBJ1-2, with D perhaps matching TRBD1 (6 bases). The CDR3 runs to 13 residues. CDR1 is SGHNT, CDR2 YYREEE, per germline (reference sequence). Trimming stripped 3 bases from V and 6 bases from J, with 12 bases between. The CDR3 coding sequence is TGTGCCAGCAGCTCGTTTACAGGGAATGGCTACACCTTC. Translated: CASSSFTGNGYTF.

This clone turned up a few times. The genes are TRBV5-8 and TRBJ2-3, with D perhaps matching TRBD1 (6 bases). The germline V gene encodes CDR1 SGHTS and CDR2 YDEGEE. The CDR3 has 16 residues. Deletions cut 4 bases from V and 0 bases from J, with 15 bases between. The CDR3 DNA reads as TGTGCCAGCAGCGCCCACAAGGGGGTCAGCACAGATACGCAGTATTTT. This translates into CASSAHKGVSTDTQYF. Combining the CDR3 with reference TRBV5-8 and TRBJ2-3 gives the whole variable domain EAGVTQSPTHLIKTRGQQATLRCSPISGHTSVYWYQQALGLGLQFLLWYDEGEERNRGNFPPRFSGRQFPNYSSELNVNALELEDSALYLCASSAHKGVSTDTQYFGPGTRLTVL.

The chain uses TRBV2 and TRBJ2-1, with 10 bases lining up with TRBD2. The V gene's germline CDR1 is SNHLY and CDR2 FYNNEI. Trimming removed 1 base from V and 4 bases from J; junction bases left unmatched: 4. The CDR3 runs to 16 residues. The CDR3 sequence: CASSEEASGGYNEQFF. The CDR3 coding sequence is TGTGCCAGCAGTGAAGAAGCTAGCGGGGGTTACAATGAGCAGTTCTTC. Full variable domain (missing parts from reference TRBV2 and TRBJ2-1): EPEVTQTPSHQVTQMGQEVILRCVPISNHLYFYWYRQILGQKVEFLVSFYNNEISEKSEIFDDQFSVERPDGSNFTLKIRSTKLEDSAMYFCASSEEASGGYNEQFFGPGTRLTVL.

The chain carries TRBV29-1 and TRBJ2-1; 7 nucleotides match TRBD2. Germline V gene data show CDR1 as SQVTM and CDR2 as ANQGSEA. The V gene end was trimmed by 1 base and the J gene end by 2 bases; junction bases not matched to a gene: 2. The CDR3 runs to 14 residues. The CDR3 is CSVEGGRAYNEQFF. As DNA, the CDR3 is TGCAGCGTTGAAGGTGGGAGGGCCTACAATGAGCAGTTCTTC.